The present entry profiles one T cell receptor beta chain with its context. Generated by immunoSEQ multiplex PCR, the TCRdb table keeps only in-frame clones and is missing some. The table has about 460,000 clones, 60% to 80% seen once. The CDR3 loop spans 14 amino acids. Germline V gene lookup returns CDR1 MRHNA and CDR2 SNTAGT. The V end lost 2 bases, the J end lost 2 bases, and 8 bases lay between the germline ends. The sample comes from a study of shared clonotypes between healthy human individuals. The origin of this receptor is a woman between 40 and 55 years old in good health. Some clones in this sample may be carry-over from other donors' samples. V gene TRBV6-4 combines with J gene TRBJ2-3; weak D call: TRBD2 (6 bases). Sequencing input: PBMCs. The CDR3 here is CASSDGTYTDTQYF. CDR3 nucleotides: TGTGCCAGCAGTGACGGGACTTACACAGATACGCAGTATTTT.